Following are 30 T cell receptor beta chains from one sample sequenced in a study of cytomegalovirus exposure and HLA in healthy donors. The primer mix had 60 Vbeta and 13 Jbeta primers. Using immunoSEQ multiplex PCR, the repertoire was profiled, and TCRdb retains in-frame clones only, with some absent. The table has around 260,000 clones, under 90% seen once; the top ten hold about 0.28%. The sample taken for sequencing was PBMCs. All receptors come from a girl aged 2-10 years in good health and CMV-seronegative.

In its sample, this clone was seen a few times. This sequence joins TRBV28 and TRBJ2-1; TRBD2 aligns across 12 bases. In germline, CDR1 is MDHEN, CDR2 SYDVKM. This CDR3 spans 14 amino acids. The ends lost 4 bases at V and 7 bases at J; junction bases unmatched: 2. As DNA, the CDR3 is TGTGCCAGCAGTTGGGGGACTAGCGGGAATGAGCAGTTCTTC. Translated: CASSWGTSGNEQFF.

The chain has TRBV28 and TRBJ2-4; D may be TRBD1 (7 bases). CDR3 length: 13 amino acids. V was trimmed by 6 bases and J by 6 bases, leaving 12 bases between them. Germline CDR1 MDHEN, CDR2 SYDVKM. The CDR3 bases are TGTGCCAGCAGCGGAGGGACAGCAAACATTCAGTACTTC. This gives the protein CASSGGTANIQYF.

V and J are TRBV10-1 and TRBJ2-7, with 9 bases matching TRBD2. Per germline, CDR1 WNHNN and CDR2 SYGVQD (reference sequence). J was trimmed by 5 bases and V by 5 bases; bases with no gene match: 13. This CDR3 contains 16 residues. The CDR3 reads CASSPSRGASGNEQYF. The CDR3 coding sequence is TGCGCCAGCAGTCCCTCACGGGGGGCTAGCGGGAACGAGCAGTACTTC.

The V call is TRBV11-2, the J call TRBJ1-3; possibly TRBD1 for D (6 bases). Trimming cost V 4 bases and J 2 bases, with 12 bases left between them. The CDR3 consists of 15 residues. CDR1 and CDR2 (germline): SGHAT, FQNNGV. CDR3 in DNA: TGTGCCAGCAGCTGGGGGCAGGGAGCTGGAAACACCATATATTTT. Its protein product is CASSWGQGAGNTIYF.

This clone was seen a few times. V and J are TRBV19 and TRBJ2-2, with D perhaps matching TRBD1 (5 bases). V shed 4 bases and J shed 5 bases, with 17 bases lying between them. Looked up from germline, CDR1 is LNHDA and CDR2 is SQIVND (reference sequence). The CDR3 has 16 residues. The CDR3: CASSNPMTESTGELFF. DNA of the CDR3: TGTGCCAGTAGTAACCCCATGACAGAATCTACCGGGGAGCTGTTTTTT.

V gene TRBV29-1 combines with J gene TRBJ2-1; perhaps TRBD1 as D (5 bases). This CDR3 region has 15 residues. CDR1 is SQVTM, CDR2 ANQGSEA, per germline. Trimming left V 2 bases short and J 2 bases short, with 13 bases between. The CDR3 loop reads CSVELGERTYNEQFF. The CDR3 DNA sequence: TGCAGCGTTGAATTAGGGGAAAGGACCTACAATGAGCAGTTCTTC.

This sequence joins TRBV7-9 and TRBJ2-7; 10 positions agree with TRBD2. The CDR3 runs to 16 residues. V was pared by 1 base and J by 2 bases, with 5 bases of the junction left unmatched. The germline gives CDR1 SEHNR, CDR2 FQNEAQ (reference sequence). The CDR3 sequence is CASSLGPSGRTYEQYF. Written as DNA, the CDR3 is TGTGCCAGCAGCTTAGGGCCTAGCGGGAGAACCTACGAGCAGTACTTC.

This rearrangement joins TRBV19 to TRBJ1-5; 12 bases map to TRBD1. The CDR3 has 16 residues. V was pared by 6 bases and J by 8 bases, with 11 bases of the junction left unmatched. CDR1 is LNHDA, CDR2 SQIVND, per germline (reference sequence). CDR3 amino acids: CASRGTGGERRKPQHF. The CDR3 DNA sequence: TGTGCCAGTAGAGGGACAGGGGGCGAGCGTAGAAAGCCCCAGCATTTT.

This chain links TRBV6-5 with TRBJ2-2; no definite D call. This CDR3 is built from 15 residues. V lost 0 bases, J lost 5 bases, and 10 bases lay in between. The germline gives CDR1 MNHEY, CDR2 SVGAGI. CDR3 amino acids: CASSYSQLSTGELFF. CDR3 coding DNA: TGTGCCAGCAGTTACTCGCAGTTGTCAACCGGGGAGCTGTTTTTT.

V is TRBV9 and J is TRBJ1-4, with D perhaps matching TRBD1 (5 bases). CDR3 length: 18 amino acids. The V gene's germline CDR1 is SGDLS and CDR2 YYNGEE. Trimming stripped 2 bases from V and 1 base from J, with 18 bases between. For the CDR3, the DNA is TGTGCCAGCAGCGTTGGGGCAATTGGATTTGGAACTAATGAAAAACTGTTTTTT. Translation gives CASSVGAIGFGTNEKLFF. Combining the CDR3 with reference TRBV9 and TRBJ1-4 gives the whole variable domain DSGVTQTPKHLITATGQRVTLRCSPRSGDLSVYWYQQSLDQGLQFLIQYYNGEERAKGNILERFSAQQFPDLHSELNLSSLELGDSALYFCASSVGAIGFGTNEKLFFGSGTQLSVL.

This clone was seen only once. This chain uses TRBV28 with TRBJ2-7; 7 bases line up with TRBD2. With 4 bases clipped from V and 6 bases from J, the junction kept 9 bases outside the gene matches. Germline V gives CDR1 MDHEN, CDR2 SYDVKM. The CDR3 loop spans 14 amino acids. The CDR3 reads CASSSGGRGLEQYF. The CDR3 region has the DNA TGTGCCAGCAGTTCGGGCGGGAGAGGCCTCGAGCAGTACTTC.

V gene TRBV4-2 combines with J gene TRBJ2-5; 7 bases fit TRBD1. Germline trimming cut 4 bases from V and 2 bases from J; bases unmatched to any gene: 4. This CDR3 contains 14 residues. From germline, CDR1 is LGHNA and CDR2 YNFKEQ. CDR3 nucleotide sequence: TGTGCCAGCAGCCGTATACAGGGGCAAGAGACCCAGTACTTC. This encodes CASSRIQGQETQYF.

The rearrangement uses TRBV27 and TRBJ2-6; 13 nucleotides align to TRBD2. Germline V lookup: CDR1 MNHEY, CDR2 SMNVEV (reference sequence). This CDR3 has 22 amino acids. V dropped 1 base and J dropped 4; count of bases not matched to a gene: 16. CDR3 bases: TGTGCCAGCAGTTTATACCCCCCTGGACTAGCGGGAGACTCCACGGGGGCCAACGTCCTGACTTTC. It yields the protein CASSLYPPGLAGDSTGANVLTF.

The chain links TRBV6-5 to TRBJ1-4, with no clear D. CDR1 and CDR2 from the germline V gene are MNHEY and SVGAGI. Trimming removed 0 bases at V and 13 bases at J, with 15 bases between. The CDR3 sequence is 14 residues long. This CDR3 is CASSYSPGRVGLFF. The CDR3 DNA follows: TGTGCCAGCAGTTACTCGCCCGGTCGGGTGGGACTGTTTTTT.

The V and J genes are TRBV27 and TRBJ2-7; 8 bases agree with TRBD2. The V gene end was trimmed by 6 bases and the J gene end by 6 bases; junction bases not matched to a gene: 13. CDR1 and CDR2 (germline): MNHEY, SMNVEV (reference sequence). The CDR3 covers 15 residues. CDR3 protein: CASSSGGRWGREQYF. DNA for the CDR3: TGTGCCAGCAGCTCTGGCGGGAGGTGGGGTCGCGAGCAGTACTTC.

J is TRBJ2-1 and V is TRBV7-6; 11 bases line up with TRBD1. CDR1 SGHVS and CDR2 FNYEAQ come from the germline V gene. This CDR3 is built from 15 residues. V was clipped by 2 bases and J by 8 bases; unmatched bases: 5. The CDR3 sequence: CASSLIGTGGHEQFF. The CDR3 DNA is TGTGCCAGCAGCTTAATCGGGACAGGGGGGCATGAGCAGTTCTTC.

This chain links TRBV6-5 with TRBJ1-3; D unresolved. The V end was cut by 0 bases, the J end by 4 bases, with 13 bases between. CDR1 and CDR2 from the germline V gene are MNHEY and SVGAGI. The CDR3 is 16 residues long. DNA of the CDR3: TGTGCCAGCAGTTACTCATTAGTCAACCGGGGAAACACCATATATTTT. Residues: CASSYSLVNRGNTIYF.

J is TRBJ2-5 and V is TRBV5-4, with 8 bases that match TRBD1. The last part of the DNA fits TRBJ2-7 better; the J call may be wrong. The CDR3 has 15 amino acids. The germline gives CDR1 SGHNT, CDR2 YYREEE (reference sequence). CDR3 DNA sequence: TGTGCCAGCAGCGGAAGCCGGGACAGGAACTACGAGCAGTACTTC. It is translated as CASSGSRDRNYEQYF.

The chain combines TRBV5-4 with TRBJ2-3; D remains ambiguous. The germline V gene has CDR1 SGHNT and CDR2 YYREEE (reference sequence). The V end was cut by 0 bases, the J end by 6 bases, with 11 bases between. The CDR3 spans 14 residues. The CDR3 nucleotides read TGTGCCAGCAGCTTGGTCGAAAGAGTCGATACGCAGTATTTT. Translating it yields CASSLVERVDTQYF.

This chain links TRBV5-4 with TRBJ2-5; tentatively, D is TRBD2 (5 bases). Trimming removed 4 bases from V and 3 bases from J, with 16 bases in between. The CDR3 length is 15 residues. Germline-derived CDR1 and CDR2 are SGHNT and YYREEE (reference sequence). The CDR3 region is CASSPRMAGKETQYF. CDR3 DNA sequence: TGTGCCAGCAGCCCGAGGATGGCGGGCAAAGAGACCCAGTACTTC.

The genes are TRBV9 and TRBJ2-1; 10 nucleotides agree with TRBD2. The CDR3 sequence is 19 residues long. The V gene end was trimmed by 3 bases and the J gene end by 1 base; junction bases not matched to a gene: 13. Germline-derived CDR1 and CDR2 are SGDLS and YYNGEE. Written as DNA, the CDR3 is TGTGCCAGCAGCGCGAGCGGGGGGGCGGTTGTTTTGTCCTACAATGAGCAGTTCTTC. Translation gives CASSASGGAVVLSYNEQFF.

CDR3 region: CASAFWAGPANTGELFF. As DNA, the CDR3 is TGTGCCAGCGCGTTCTGGGCGGGCCCCGCGAACACCGGGGAGCTGTTTTTT. The genes are TRBV2 and TRBJ2-2; perhaps TRBD2 as D (5 bases). The CDR3 extends over 17 amino acids. Germline-derived CDR1 and CDR2 are SNHLY and FYNNEI. Trimming left V 8 bases short and J 0 bases short, with 19 bases between.

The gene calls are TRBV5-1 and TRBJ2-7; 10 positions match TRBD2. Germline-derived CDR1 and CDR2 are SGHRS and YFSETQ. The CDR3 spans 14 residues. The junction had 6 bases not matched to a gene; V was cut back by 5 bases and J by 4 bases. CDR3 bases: TGCGCCAGCAGTGGGGGACTAGCGTCTTACGAGCAGTACTTC. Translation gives CASSGGLASYEQYF.

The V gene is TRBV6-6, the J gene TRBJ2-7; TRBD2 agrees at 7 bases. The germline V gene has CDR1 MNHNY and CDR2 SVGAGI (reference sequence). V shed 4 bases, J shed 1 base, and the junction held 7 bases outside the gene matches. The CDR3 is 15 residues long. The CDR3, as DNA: TGTGCCAGCAGTTCTCTAGCGGATCCTTCCTACGAGCAGTACTTC. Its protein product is CASSSLADPSYEQYF.

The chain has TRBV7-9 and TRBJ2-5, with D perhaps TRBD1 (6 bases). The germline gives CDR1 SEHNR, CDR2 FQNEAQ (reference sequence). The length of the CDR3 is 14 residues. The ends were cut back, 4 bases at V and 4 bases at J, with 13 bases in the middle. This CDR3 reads CASSWGLRGETQYF. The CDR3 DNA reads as TGTGCCAGCAGCTGGGGGCTCCGGGGAGAGACCCAGTACTTC. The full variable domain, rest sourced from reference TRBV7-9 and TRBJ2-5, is DTGVSQNPRHKITKRGQNVTFRCDPISEHNRLYWYRQTLGQGPEFLTYFQNEAQLEKSRLLSDRFSAERPKGSFSTLEIQRTEQGDSAMYLCASSWGLRGETQYFGPGTRLLVL.

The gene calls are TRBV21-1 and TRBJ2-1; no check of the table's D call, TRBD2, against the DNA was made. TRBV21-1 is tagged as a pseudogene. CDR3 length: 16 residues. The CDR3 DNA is TGTGCCAGCAGCAAAGAACTCGGGGGGGTACCCAATGAGCAGTTCTTC. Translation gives CASSKELGGVPNEQFF.

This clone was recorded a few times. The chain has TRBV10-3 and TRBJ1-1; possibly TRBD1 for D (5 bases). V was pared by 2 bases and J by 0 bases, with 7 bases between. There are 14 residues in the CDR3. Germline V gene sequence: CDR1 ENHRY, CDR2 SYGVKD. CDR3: CAISENRLNTEAFF. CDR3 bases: TGTGCCATCAGTGAGAACAGGTTGAACACTGAAGCTTTCTTT.

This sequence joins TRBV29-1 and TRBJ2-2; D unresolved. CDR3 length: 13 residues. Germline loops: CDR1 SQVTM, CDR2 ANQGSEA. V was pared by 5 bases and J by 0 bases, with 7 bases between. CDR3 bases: TGCAGCGTTTTAGGAGCGAACACCGGGGAGCTGTTTTTT. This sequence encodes CSVLGANTGELFF.

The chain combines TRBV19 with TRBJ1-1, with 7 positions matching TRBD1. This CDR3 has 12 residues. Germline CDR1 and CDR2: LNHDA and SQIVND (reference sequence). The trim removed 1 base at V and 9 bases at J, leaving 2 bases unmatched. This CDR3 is CASSIVGQKAFF. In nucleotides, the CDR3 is TGTGCCAGTAGTATAGTGGGACAGAAAGCTTTCTTT.

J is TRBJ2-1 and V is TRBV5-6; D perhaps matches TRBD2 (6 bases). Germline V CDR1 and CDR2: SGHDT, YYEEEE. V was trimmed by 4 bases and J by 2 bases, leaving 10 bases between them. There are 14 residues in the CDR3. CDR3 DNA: TGTGCCAGCAGCCGGGAGTTGGCCTACAATGAGCAGTTCTTC. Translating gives CASSRELAYNEQFF.